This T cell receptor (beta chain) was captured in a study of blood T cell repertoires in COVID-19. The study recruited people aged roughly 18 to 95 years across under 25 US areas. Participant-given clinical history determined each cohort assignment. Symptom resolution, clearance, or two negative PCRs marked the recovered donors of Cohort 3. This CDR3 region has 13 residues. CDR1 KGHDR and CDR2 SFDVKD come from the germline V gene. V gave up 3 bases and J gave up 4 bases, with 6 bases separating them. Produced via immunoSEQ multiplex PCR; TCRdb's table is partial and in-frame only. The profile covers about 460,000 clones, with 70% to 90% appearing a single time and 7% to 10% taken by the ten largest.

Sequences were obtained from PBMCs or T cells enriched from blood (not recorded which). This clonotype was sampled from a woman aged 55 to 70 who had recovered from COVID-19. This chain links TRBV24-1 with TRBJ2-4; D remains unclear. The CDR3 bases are TGTGCCACCAGTGATGGGCAGAAAAACATTCAGTACTTC. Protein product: CATSDGQKNIQYF.